Described below is a single TCR beta chain sequence and its context. This specimen belongs to a study of radiation and T cells in renal cell carcinoma. Per the germline V gene, CDR1 is MNHNS and CDR2 is SASEGT. The V gene lost 2 bases and the J gene lost 8 bases, with 7 bases spanning the gap. The CDR3 has 13 residues. The sample's time point: blood 4 weeks post-SBRT, at nephrectomy. Treatment of the sample: 15 Gy SBRT to primary tumor, nephrectomy 4 weeks later. Repertoires were generated with immunoSEQ multiplex PCR, while TCRdb's copy carries only in-frame clones and drops some. The sample holds some 64,000 clones, around 80% seen once.

This chain joins TRBV6-1 and TRBJ1-6, with D hard to call. The sequenced sample was blood, obtained from a patient whose treatment included radiotherapy and nephrectomy. The clonotype originates from a man aged 55 to 70 with renal cell carcinoma. CDR3: CASSELRDSPLHF. The CDR3 DNA reads TGTGCCAGCAGTGAATTGCGGGATTCACCCCTCCACTTT.